This T cell receptor (beta chain) is drawn from a study of CD8 T cells in Susac syndrome. To note about this clonotype: Its specificity is unknown.

RNA was extracted with the RNeasy kit, and a quantity of roughly 0.5 to 1 ug was reverse transcribed using random hexamers. An immunoSEQ multiplex PCR amplified TCR beta CDR3 over 54 Vbeta and 13 Jbeta. TCRdb called the immunoSEQ multiplex PCR reads again in MiXCR, with one record for every CDR3 protein. Seen here are around 170,000 distinct CDR3 sequences, around 95% observed once, and the top ten hold around 0.12%. TEMRA cells were FACS-enriched, unlike CD8+ and CD4+ T cells, which were negatively isolated. General study results and limits: None of the CD4+ T cell repertoires in Susac syndrome showed clonal expansion.

With V trimmed by 5 bases and J by 4 bases, 5 bases remained unmatched. Germline CDR1 PRHDT, CDR2 FYEKMQ (reference sequence). CDR3 length equals 14 residues. The specimen sequenced was CD4+ T cells from PBMCs. This clonotype was obtained from a human donor with Susac syndrome. The chain employs TRBV13 and TRBJ2-1; 7 positions match TRBD1. The CDR3 reads CASSPRDSYNEQFF. CDR3 in DNA: TGTGCCAGCAGCCCTAGGGACAGTTACAATGAGCAGTTCTTC.